These 23 T cell receptor beta chains were all obtained from the same sample, sequenced in a study of blood T cell repertoires in COVID-19. Libraries were prepared by immunoSEQ multiplex PCR; TCRdb keeps only in-frame clonotypes and omits some of them. In the table there are 370,000 or so clones, 70% to 90% of which are singletons. The sequenced sample consisted of PBMCs or T cells enriched from blood (not recorded which). These receptors originate from a man under 40 who had recovered from COVID-19.

This clone was seen a few times. The rearrangement joins TRBV3-1 (or the pseudogene TRBV3-2) to TRBJ2-7, with 7 bases matching TRBD1. The V gene's germline CDR1 is LGHDT and CDR2 YNNKEL (reference sequence). The CDR3 length is 15 residues. Trimming removed 1 base from V and 2 bases from J; junction bases left unmatched: 5. The CDR3 nucleotides read TGTGCCAGCAGCCAAGGATTGGGACAGCCCTACGAGCAGTACTTC. Translated: CASSQGLGQPYEQYF.

V and J are TRBV6-5 and TRBJ2-1; the match to TRBD2 covers 7 bases. The CDR3 extends over 15 amino acids. The germline V gene has CDR1 MNHEY and CDR2 SVGAGI. Trimming cost V 0 bases and J 5 bases; bases outside gene matches: 4. The CDR3 spells CASSYSSRGNNEQFF. The DNA of the CDR3 is TGTGCCAGCAGTTACTCGTCGCGGGGGAACAATGAGCAGTTCTTC.

The gene calls are TRBV7-9 and TRBJ1-6, with 9 bases aligning to TRBD1. V trimming: 5 bases; J trimming: 6 bases; junction bases outside the gene matches: 8. Germline V CDR1 and CDR2: SEHNR, FQNEAQ (reference sequence). The length of the CDR3 is 16 residues. The DNA of the CDR3 is TGTGCCAGCAGCATTTTGTTGGGACAGGGTAATTCACCCCTCCACTTT. Protein sequence: CASSILLGQGNSPLHF.

The gene calls are TRBV6-2 or TRBV6-3 and TRBJ1-2; a possible D gene is TRBD1 (5 bases). This CDR3 is built from 13 residues. Looked up from germline, CDR1 is MNHEY and CDR2 is SVGEGT. Trimming left V 5 bases short and J 8 bases short, with 15 bases between. The CDR3 protein is CASSPPARVGYTF. CDR3 DNA: TGTGCCAGCAGTCCCCCCGCCAGGGTGGGCTACACCTTC.

The chain has TRBV7-6 and TRBJ2-7; D might be TRBD2 (5 bases). Trimming left V 9 bases short and J 0 bases short, with 9 bases between. The CDR3 consists of 12 residues. The V gene's germline CDR1 is SGHVS and CDR2 FNYEAQ. The CDR3 DNA follows: TGTGCCAGTGGACTCTTCTCCTACGAGCAGTACTTC. Translated, it gives CASGLFSYEQYF.

The chain links TRBV5-1 to TRBJ1-1, with a possible D match to TRBD1 (6 bases). This CDR3 is built from 17 residues. V lost 0 bases and J 0 bases, leaving 15 bases between the germline ends. Per germline, CDR1 SGHRS and CDR2 YFSETQ. Here the CDR3 DNA reads TGCGCCAGCAGCTTGGTGGGGGCTCTGGCCATGAACACTGAAGCTTTCTTT. As protein: CASSLVGALAMNTEAFF.

The chain joins TRBV10-1 to TRBJ2-1, with 9 nucleotides matching TRBD2. This CDR3 is 14 amino acids long. Germline CDR1 WNHNN, CDR2 SYGVQD (reference sequence). V lost 6 bases to trimming and J lost 10 bases; unmatched junction nucleotides: 10. Here the CDR3 reads CASRRAGGRLEQFF. The CDR3 DNA reads as TGCGCCAGCAGGAGGGCGGGGGGGCGCTTGGAGCAGTTCTTC.

In its sample, this clone was seen once. V usage is TRBV19 and J usage is TRBJ2-1; 7 nucleotides match TRBD2. Per the germline V gene, CDR1 is LNHDA and CDR2 is SQIVND (reference sequence). The CDR3 loop spans 15 amino acids. After removal of 0 bases from V and 8 bases from J, the junction contained 7 bases not matched to a gene. DNA for the CDR3: TGTGCCAGTAGTATAGATGCGGGGGTAACGGATGAGCAGTTCTTC. Residues: CASSIDAGVTDEQFF. Filled out from reference TRBV19 and TRBJ2-1, the complete variable domain reads DGGITQSPKYLFRKEGQNVTLSCEQNLNHDAMYWYRQDPGQGLRLIYYSQIVNDFQKGDIAEGYSVSREKKESFPLTVTSAQKNPTAFYLCASSIDAGVTDEQFFGPGTRLTVL.

The gene calls are TRBV4-1 and TRBJ1-6; D is perhaps TRBD1 (5 bases). Trimming left V 4 bases short and J 8 bases short, with 9 bases between. CDR1 MGHRA and CDR2 YSYEKL come from the germline V gene. The CDR3 consists of 13 residues. The CDR3 here is CASSRGEDSPLHF. The CDR3 nucleotides are TGCGCCAGCAGCCGGGGGGAAGATTCACCCCTCCACTTT.

CDR3 coding DNA: TGTGCCTGGAGTCCCCCTAGATTTTCCACAGATACGCAGTATTTT. This translates into CAWSPPRFSTDTQYF. The chain is built from TRBV30 and TRBJ2-3; no reliable D call. Per the germline V gene, CDR1 is GTSNPN and CDR2 is SVGIG (reference sequence). V gave up 2 bases and J gave up 2 bases, with 14 bases separating them. The CDR3 loop spans 15 amino acids.

The chain uses TRBV7-9 and TRBJ2-2; D gene unclear. Germline lookup yields CDR1 SEHNR and CDR2 FQNEAQ (reference sequence). Trimming pared 5 bases from V and 1 base from J, leaving 5 bases between. This CDR3 spans 13 amino acids. DNA of the CDR3: TGTGCCAGCAGCCACAAGAACACCGGGGAGCTGTTTTTT. This encodes CASSHKNTGELFF.

V gene TRBV14 combines with J gene TRBJ2-7; D not resolved. The germline CDR1 and CDR2 sequences are SGHDN and FVKESK. The germline V and J ends were trimmed by 4 bases and 0 bases, with 10 bases remaining between them. CDR3 length: 14 amino acids. Written as DNA, the CDR3 is TGTGCCAGCAGCCCCTCTAGGTCCTCCTACGAGCAGTACTTC. This sequence encodes CASSPSRSSYEQYF.

The chain employs TRBV7-9 and TRBJ1-2, with D tentatively TRBD1 (6 bases). CDR1 is SEHNR, CDR2 FQNEAQ, per germline (reference sequence). CDR3 length: 16 residues. Trimming stripped 3 bases from V and 6 bases from J, with 20 bases between. The CDR3 DNA is TGTGCCAGCAGCTTCTTTGGGGCAGGGGCCGCCAATGGCTACACCTTC. This sequence encodes CASSFFGAGAANGYTF.

The chain employs TRBV20-1 and TRBJ1-2, with D unresolved. The CDR3 is made up of 10 amino acids. Germline V gene lookup returns CDR1 DFQATT and CDR2 SNEGSKA (reference sequence). V was pared by 5 bases and J by 5 bases, with 6 bases between. The CDR3 region is CSAFRYGYTF. The CDR3 DNA is TGCAGTGCTTTCCGTTATGGCTACACCTTC.

The chain's CDR3 is CASSPSFEQYF. The CDR3 DNA sequence: TGTGCCAGCAGCCCCTCGTTCGAGCAGTACTTC. The chain is built from TRBV11-2 and TRBJ2-7; D unclear. V dropped 5 bases and J dropped 6 bases, with 8 bases sitting between them. The CDR3 sequence is 11 residues long. Germline V lookup: CDR1 SGHAT, CDR2 FQNNGV.

The chain is built from TRBV5-4 and TRBJ1-1; TRBD1 might be the D (6 bases). The germline gives CDR1 SGHNT, CDR2 YYREEE (reference sequence). The CDR3 extends over 16 amino acids. The ends were cut back, 0 bases at V and 5 bases at J, with 17 bases in the middle. The CDR3 loop is CASSLAGTPLGTEAFF. CDR3 nucleotide sequence: TGTGCCAGCAGCTTGGCGGGGACACCGCTGGGAACTGAAGCTTTCTTT.

This chain links TRBV9 with TRBJ2-2; D perhaps matches TRBD1 (6 bases). Germline V lookup: CDR1 SGDLS, CDR2 YYNGEE. CDR3 length: 14 amino acids. Trimming removed 3 bases from V and 7 bases from J, with 13 bases in between. CDR3 amino acids: CASSGQVAVGELFF. CDR3 nucleotides: TGTGCCAGCAGCGGACAGGTGGCTGTCGGGGAGCTGTTTTTT.

The chain uses TRBV4-1 and TRBJ1-3; 7 nucleotides align to TRBD1. Trimming cost V 0 bases and J 4 bases; bases outside gene matches: 9. The V gene's germline CDR1 is MGHRA and CDR2 YSYEKL. CDR3 length equals 17 residues. The CDR3 protein is CASSQEPLDRAGNTIYF. The CDR3 DNA is TGCGCCAGCAGCCAAGAACCCCTCGACAGGGCCGGAAACACCATATATTTT.

This sequence joins TRBV11-2 and TRBJ1-1, with 8 positions matching TRBD1. The CDR3 contains 14 residues. CDR1 and CDR2 (germline): SGHAT, FQNNGV. V was clipped by 5 bases and J by 5 bases; unmatched bases: 7. CDR3 protein: CASSKTGQVTEAFF. DNA of the CDR3: TGTGCCAGCAGCAAAACGGGACAGGTTACTGAAGCTTTCTTT.

The chain has TRBV7-9 and TRBJ1-4; 7 bases map to TRBD1. There are 17 residues in the CDR3. CDR1 SEHNR and CDR2 FQNEAQ come from the germline V gene (reference sequence). The ends lost 4 bases at V and 10 bases at J; junction bases unmatched: 18. CDR3 in amino acids: CASSSTKTRTGPGKLFF. The CDR3 DNA follows: TGTGCCAGCAGCTCAACGAAAACTAGGACAGGTCCGGGAAAACTGTTTTTT.

The chain links TRBV25-1 to TRBJ1-2; no reliable D call. Germline V lookup: CDR1 MGHDK, CDR2 SYGVNS. This CDR3 region has 12 residues. V gave up 6 bases and J gave up 8 bases, with 13 bases separating them. CDR3 loop: CASSDAGEGYTF. The DNA of the CDR3 is TGTGCCAGCAGCGATGCGGGAGAGGGCTACACCTTC.

V is TRBV4-2 and J is TRBJ2-5; D perhaps matches TRBD2 (7 bases). V shed 4 bases and J shed 5 bases, with 14 bases lying between them. CDR3 size: 14 residues. Looked up from germline, CDR1 is LGHNA and CDR2 is YNFKEQ. DNA for the CDR3: TGTGCCAGCAGCCCCCGGGGGGCGGGTGAGACCCAGTACTTC. It yields the protein CASSPRGAGETQYF.

J is TRBJ1-1 and V is TRBV9; the match to TRBD1 covers 7 bases. V dropped 3 bases and J dropped 5; count of bases not matched to a gene: 13. The CDR3 is 16 residues long. Germline lookup yields CDR1 SGDLS and CDR2 YYNGEE. The CDR3 here is CASSAGTVEAGTEAFF. The CDR3, as DNA: TGTGCCAGCAGCGCCGGGACAGTGGAGGCAGGAACTGAAGCTTTCTTT.